This T cell receptor beta chain was sequenced during a study of blood T cell repertoires in COVID-19. Across the whole study: Some COVID-19 samples were acute and others convalescent; all came from the United States, Italy and Spain. PBMCs, B-cell-depleted T cells, or T cells provided the cDNA or gDNA that made up the material.

In the original analysis: Amplified reference gene primers provided the basis for estimating nucleated cell counts. Using immunoSEQ multiplex PCR, the repertoire was profiled, and TCRdb retains in-frame clones only, with some absent. That table gives V, J and clone size, and the DNA gave D and trimming. The table includes approximately 26,000 clones, 80% to 95% detected once. The V and J ends lost 5 bases and 0 bases respectively, with 7 bases between them. This CDR3 contains 13 residues. Germline values: CDR1 SSHAT, CDR2 FNYEAQ (reference sequence). The sample was peripheral blood. V and J are TRBV7-7 and TRBJ1-1; no definite D call. This TCR came from a human donor in a cohort sampled during active COVID-19. CDR3 residues: CASSTGVNTEAFF. Here the CDR3 DNA reads TGTGCCAGCAGCACCGGGGTGAACACTGAAGCTTTCTTT.